What follows describes a single T cell receptor (beta chain). The data were taken from a study of blood T cell repertoires in COVID-19. Study-level information: Sites across the United States, Italy and Spain contributed samples from acute and convalescent COVID-19.

This CDR3 is built from 19 residues. Germline lookup yields CDR1 LNHNV and CDR2 YYDKDF (reference sequence). Unmatched junction bases numbered 8, after V lost 0 bases and J lost 0 bases. The assay was immunoSEQ multiplex PCR, and TCRdb's table has in-frame clones only and misses some. Among about 61,000 clones listed, 88% were seen once. Material: peripheral blood. The receptor comes from a woman in her 50s with active or convalescent COVID-19. This chain connects TRBV15 to TRBJ2-6; 7 bases fit TRBD1. For the CDR3, the DNA is TGTGCCACCAGCAGAGATGTTGGGACAGTCCCCTCTGGGGCCAACGTCCTGACTTTC. This encodes CATSRDVGTVPSGANVLTF.